This paragraph covers one TCR beta chain sequence. Its cognate antigen is unknown. This sample stems from a study of shared clonotypes between healthy human individuals. CD45RO-negative CD8 cells positively selected for CCR7 made up the naive population, which excluded terminally differentiated effector memory CD45RA+ cells. Donors were Caucasian adults residing in Nashville, Tennessee, USA. Genomic DNA per cell subset filled all wells of several immunoSEQ plates. TCRdb's table, derived via immunoSEQ multiplex PCR, lists solely in-frame clones and lacks some. Of roughly 890,000 clones in the sample, about 91% are singletons; the top ten hold around 24%. Whole-study results and caveats: Sampling covered blood only; tissue repertoires likely differ. A limitation of the genetic and exposure-history diversity represented arose from few donors.

The CDR3 runs 16 residues. Germline loops: CDR1 SEHNR, CDR2 FQNEAQ (reference sequence). V was trimmed by 5 bases and J by 1 base, leaving 15 bases between them. Material for sequencing was naive CD8+ T cells sorted from blood. This receptor was identified in a man aged 30-40 years in good health. The chain joins TRBV7-9 to TRBJ1-5, with D unclear. The chain's CDR3 is CASSGTGLVSNQPQHF. The DNA of the CDR3 is TGTGCCAGCAGCGGTACTGGGTTGGTGAGCAATCAGCCCCAGCATTTT.